A selection of T cell receptor beta chains follows, all from one sample in a study of CXCR3-negative and CXCR3-positive naive CD8 T cells. TCRdb derives one entry per CDR3 protein from the 5' RACE reads, leaving out DNA. In all, the sample yields more than 50,000 distinct CDR3 sequences. Input material: naive CXCR3- CD8+ T cells from blood. Receptors were obtained from a human donor in good health. Some clones in this sample may be carry-over from other donors' samples. The CDR3 runs from the conserved cysteine through the conserved F or W. Fields, in order: clone size, V gene, J gene, CDR3 protein. Clone size is given for some rows only: seen once, a few or many times, or a class if the clone is expanded.

clone size: .
V gene: TRBV7-9
J gene: TRBJ2-5
CDR3 protein: CASSLAQGQETQYF

clone size: .
V gene: TRBV3-1
J gene: TRBJ2-1
CDR3 protein: CASSPQLGTSGGNEQFF

clone size: .
V gene: TRBV5-1
J gene: TRBJ2-5
CDR3 protein: CASSLEDWGQETQYF

clone size: .
V gene: TRBV5-6
J gene: TRBJ1-2
CDR3 protein: CASSLDEGFSYGYTF

clone size: .
V gene: TRBV29-1
J gene: TRBJ1-2
CDR3 protein: CSVEDWGAPDYGYTF

clone size: .
V gene: TRBV6-2/TRBV6-3
J gene: TRBJ2-2
CDR3 protein: CASSPRTGPNTGELFF

clone size: .
V gene: TRBV5-5
J gene: TRBJ2-2
CDR3 protein: CASSFIVFGSGELFF

clone size: .
V gene: TRBV7-9
J gene: TRBJ2-1
CDR3 protein: CASSPPFGVAIKEQFF

clone size: .
V gene: TRBV28
J gene: TRBJ1-2
CDR3 protein: CASRPGQGSFGYTF

clone size: .
V gene: TRBV20-1
J gene: TRBJ2-7
CDR3 protein: CSARDGGSSYEQYF

clone size: .
V gene: TRBV11-3
J gene: TRBJ1-2
CDR3 protein: CASSRDRDGYTF

clone size: .
V gene: TRBV7-8
J gene: TRBJ2-7
CDR3 protein: CASSLARSGYEQYF

clone size: .
V gene: TRBV29-1
J gene: TRBJ2-7
CDR3 protein: CSVVVQGGHEQYF

clone size: .
V gene: TRBV27
J gene: TRBJ2-7
CDR3 protein: CASSTGDSYEQYF

clone size: medium-sized
V gene: TRBV3-1
J gene: TRBJ2-7
CDR3 protein: CASSQDSGYEQYF

clone size: .
V gene: TRBV2
J gene: TRBJ2-1
CDR3 protein: CASRIRGSHNEQFF

clone size: .
V gene: TRBV3-1
J gene: TRBJ1-5
CDR3 protein: CASSQEGSGQPQHF

clone size: .
V gene: TRBV29-1
J gene: TRBJ2-1
CDR3 protein: CSVVGTGYEQFF

clone size: .
V gene: TRBV7-6
J gene: TRBJ2-5
CDR3 protein: CASSPILGVQYF

clone size: .
V gene: TRBV29-1
J gene: TRBJ2-2
CDR3 protein: CSVEVGGHTTGELFF

clone size: .
V gene: TRBV5-6
J gene: TRBJ1-2
CDR3 protein: CASSLNNYGYTF

clone size: .
V gene: TRBV11-2
J gene: TRBJ2-7
CDR3 protein: CASTNGPPYEQYF

clone size: .
V gene: TRBV5-1
J gene: TRBJ2-2
CDR3 protein: CASSGGTSNTGELFF

clone size: .
V gene: TRBV7-2
J gene: TRBJ2-3
CDR3 protein: CASSETPNTDTQYF

clone size: .
V gene: TRBV20-1
J gene: TRBJ2-7
CDR3 protein: CSAREVLYEQYF

clone size: .
V gene: TRBV7-3
J gene: TRBJ2-1
CDR3 protein: CASSPGVAGGYNEQFF

clone size: .
V gene: TRBV28
J gene: TRBJ2-7
CDR3 protein: CASSFTGNKYEQYF

clone size: .
V gene: TRBV7-9
J gene: TRBJ2-2
CDR3 protein: CASSPIASGELFF

clone size: .
V gene: TRBV12-3/TRBV12-4
J gene: TRBJ2-2
CDR3 protein: CASRAAGGEGTGELFF

clone size: .
V gene: TRBV29-1
J gene: TRBJ2-1
CDR3 protein: CSVEGGRGGRAETNEQFF

clone size: .
V gene: TRBV29-1
J gene: TRBJ2-3
CDR3 protein: CSVEEASWQVF

clone size: .
V gene: TRBV6-5
J gene: TRBJ2-1
CDR3 protein: CASSYSLGLAGGSNEQFF

clone size: .
V gene: TRBV20-1
J gene: TRBJ2-7
CDR3 protein: CSASSTGTGDYEQYF

clone size: .
V gene: TRBV12-3/TRBV12-4
J gene: TRBJ2-5
CDR3 protein: CASSFSGETQYF

clone size: .
V gene: TRBV6-2/TRBV6-3
J gene: TRBJ2-5
CDR3 protein: CASSSGQAGGHVETQYF

clone size: .
V gene: TRBV19
J gene: TRBJ1-1
CDR3 protein: CASSLANTEAFF

clone size: .
V gene: TRBV19
J gene: TRBJ1-1
CDR3 protein: CATGRMNTEAFF

clone size: .
V gene: TRBV3-1
J gene: TRBJ2-7
CDR3 protein: CASSQDGSGGGQSSYEQYF

clone size: .
V gene: TRBV7-9
J gene: TRBJ2-1
CDR3 protein: CASMVISYNEQFF

clone size: .
V gene: TRBV29-1
J gene: TRBJ2-3
CDR3 protein: CSVEDEAGGPKSTDTQYF

clone size: .
V gene: TRBV5-1
J gene: TRBJ2-7
CDR3 protein: CASSLVGTTYEQYF

clone size: .
V gene: TRBV6-4
J gene: TRBJ2-1
CDR3 protein: CASSALAGEVDEQFF

clone size: .
V gene: TRBV4-1
J gene: TRBJ1-5
CDR3 protein: CASSRPGQDYQPQHF

clone size: medium-sized
V gene: TRBV7-8
J gene: TRBJ2-1
CDR3 protein: CASSPPGLARNEQFF

clone size: .
V gene: TRBV29-1
J gene: TRBJ1-4
CDR3 protein: CSVEVGAVNNEKLFF

clone size: medium-sized
V gene: TRBV12-3/TRBV12-4
J gene: TRBJ2-7
CDR3 protein: CASRLGYEQYF

clone size: .
V gene: TRBV6-2/TRBV6-3
J gene: TRBJ2-7
CDR3 protein: CASSNTYEQYF

clone size: .
V gene: TRBV15
J gene: TRBJ2-1
CDR3 protein: CATSRPKGAIYNEQFF

clone size: .
V gene: TRBV6-2/TRBV6-3
J gene: TRBJ2-2
CDR3 protein: CASSPPLDTGELFF

clone size: .
V gene: TRBV29-1
J gene: TRBJ2-2
CDR3 protein: CSVETGSNTGELFF

clone size: .
V gene: TRBV30
J gene: TRBJ1-5
CDR3 protein: CAWSVLPSDPQHF

clone size: .
V gene: TRBV20-1
J gene: TRBJ1-1
CDR3 protein: CSARIRDTEAFF

clone size: .
V gene: TRBV7-6
J gene: TRBJ2-2
CDR3 protein: CASSVLEAKGSGELFF

clone size: .
V gene: TRBV5-1
J gene: TRBJ1-5
CDR3 protein: CASSFGEDQPQHF

clone size: .
V gene: TRBV4-3
J gene: TRBJ2-1
CDR3 protein: CASSQDSWREVYNEQFF

clone size: .
V gene: TRBV4-1
J gene: TRBJ1-1
CDR3 protein: CASSQVEQGAGAFF

clone size: .
V gene: TRBV7-3
J gene: TRBJ2-1
CDR3 protein: CASRLGRGSYNEQFF

clone size: .
V gene: TRBV28
J gene: TRBJ2-2
CDR3 protein: CASSFVRGRPGELFF